The present T cell receptor beta chain was sequenced within a study of metastatic and nonmetastatic thyroid tumors. The wider study: Repertoires from blood and tumor or nodule tissue of malignant and benign thyroid patients were compared. The study, taken as a whole, reports: Significantly higher TCR beta diversity was reportedly seen in malignant thyroid tumors than benign nodules, in blood and tumor.

On this clone: Its antigen is unknown.

Each patient came to thyroid surgery without any prior treatment (of any kind). V lost 6 bases and J 4 bases, leaving 15 bases between the germline ends. CDR3 length equals 14 residues. The germline V gene encodes CDR1 MNHNS and CDR2 SASEGT. Study processing details: Clinicopathological groups differed in CDR3, with these differences serving to build a distant-metastasis classifier for papillary thyroid cancer. TCRdb ran MiXCR on the PCR reads. TCRdb's processing, not the authors' own work, is the source of the V and J calls. The table lists tens of thousands of clones, approximately 17% of them singletons.

The source is a male donor with papillary thyroid cancer or a benign thyroid nodule (not recorded which). Some clones in this sample may be carry-over from other donors' samples. V and J are TRBV6-1 and TRBJ1-1; D might be TRBD1 (6 bases). Sample: blood. This CDR3 reads CASRQNRAGTEAFF. Written as DNA, the CDR3 is TGTGCCAGCAGACAAAACAGGGCGGGCACTGAAGCTTTCTTT.